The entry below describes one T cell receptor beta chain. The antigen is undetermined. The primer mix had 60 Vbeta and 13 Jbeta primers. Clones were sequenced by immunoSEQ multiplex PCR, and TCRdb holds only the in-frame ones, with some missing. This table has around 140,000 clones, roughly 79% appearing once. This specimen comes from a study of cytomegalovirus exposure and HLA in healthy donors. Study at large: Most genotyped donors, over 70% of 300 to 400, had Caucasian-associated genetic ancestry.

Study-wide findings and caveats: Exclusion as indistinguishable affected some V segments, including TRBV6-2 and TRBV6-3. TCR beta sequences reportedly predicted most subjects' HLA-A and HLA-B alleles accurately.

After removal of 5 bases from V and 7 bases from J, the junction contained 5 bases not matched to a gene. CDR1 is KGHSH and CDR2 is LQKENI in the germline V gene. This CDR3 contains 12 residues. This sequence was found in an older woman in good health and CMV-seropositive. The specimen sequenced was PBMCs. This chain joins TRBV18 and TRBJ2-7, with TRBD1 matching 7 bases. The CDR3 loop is CASSTTGEEQYF. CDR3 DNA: TGTGCCAGCTCAACTACAGGGGAAGAGCAGTACTTC.